Listed here are 5 T cell receptor beta chains from one sample, sequenced in a study of early T cells in non-severe SARS-CoV-2 infection. TCRdb passed the 5' RACE reads through MiXCR, listing each CDR3 protein once. The repertoire has approximately 80,000 distinct CDR3 sequences, approximately 12% of them found once; the top ten carry about 3%. The specimen was whole blood. Receptor source: an adult who was a healthcare worker with PCR-confirmed SARS-CoV-2 infection or an uninfected control (not recorded which).

This clonotype showed up many times. The chain combines TRBV18 with TRBJ1-5, with 8 bases lining up with TRBD1. V shed 5 bases, J shed 5 bases, and the junction held 5 bases outside the gene matches. This CDR3 has 14 residues. Germline V gene data show CDR1 as KGHSH and CDR2 as LQKENI. The CDR3 DNA is TGTGCCAGCTCAGGCGGACAGGGAGATCAGCCCCAGCATTTT. Translated: CASSGGQGDQPQHF.

This clonotype was seen a handful of times. The rearrangement uses TRBV20-1 and TRBJ2-1; 16 positions agree with TRBD2. Germline CDR1 and CDR2: DFQATT and SNEGSKA (reference sequence). The CDR3 is made up of 17 amino acids. J lost 3 bases, V lost 3 bases, and 5 bases had no gene match. The CDR3 region is CSARGLAGGGRYNEQFF. The DNA of the CDR3 is TGCAGTGCTAGGGGACTAGCGGGAGGGGGGCGCTACAATGAGCAGTTCTTC.

The sample holds a few counts of this clonotype. The CDR3 loop reads CASSTGTAYQETQYF. In DNA, the CDR3 is TGTGCCAGCTCAACGGGGACAGCGTACCAAGAGACCCAGTACTTC. This chain uses TRBV18 with TRBJ2-5; 7 nucleotides line up with TRBD1. Germline assignment: CDR1 KGHSH and CDR2 LQKENI. CDR3 length: 15 residues. V lost 5 bases, J lost 0 bases, and 6 bases stayed unmatched.

In its sample, this clonotype was seen a few times. This sequence joins TRBV11-2 and TRBJ2-1, with 13 bases identical to TRBD2. The CDR3 extends over 15 amino acids. Germline CDR1 reads SGHAT; CDR2 reads FQNNGV. V gave up 5 bases and J gave up 4 bases; unmatched junction bases: 2. The CDR3 nucleotides are TGTGCCAGCAGCCCGACTAGCGGGGGGTACAATGAGCAGTTCTTC. Translation gives CASSPTSGGYNEQFF.

This clonotype has only a few counts. The V call is TRBV29-1, the J call TRBJ1-1; TRBD1 might be the D (6 bases). There are 13 residues in the CDR3. CDR1 SQVTM and CDR2 ANQGSEA come from the germline V gene. The V gene lost 4 bases and the J gene lost 1 base, with 10 bases spanning the gap. Written as DNA, the CDR3 is TGCAGCGTTGGTTGGACAGAGAACACTGAAGCTTTCTTT. Its translation: CSVGWTENTEAFF.